The source of this T cell receptor (beta chain) is a study of shared clonotypes between healthy human individuals. This CDR3 is 14 amino acids long. Germline V lookup: CDR1 MNHEY, CDR2 SMNVEV (reference sequence). V dropped 2 bases and J dropped 5 bases, with 10 bases sitting between them. This clone was seen more than once but under ten times. The repertoire was sequenced with immunoSEQ multiplex PCR; TCRdb's copy has only in-frame clones and lacks some. The sample carries around 1.1 million clones, around 82% recorded once. This receptor was identified in a young man in good health. Some clones in this sample may be carry-over from other donors' samples. The chain couples TRBV27 to TRBJ1-5; no reliable D call. Specimen: memory CD4+ T cells from PBMCs. Subset specified: CD45RA-negative fraction. CDR3 loop: CASSLGGRDQPQHF. The CDR3 DNA reads as TGTGCCAGCAGTTTAGGTGGCAGAGATCAGCCCCAGCATTTT.